This is a list of T cell receptor beta chains from one sample in a study of T-cell reconstitution after alpha-beta-depleted transplantation in children. From the PCR reads, TCRdb called clonotypes with MiXCR, one entry per CDR3 protein. Here the sample spans 500,000 to 600,000 distinct CDR3 sequences, about 17% being singletons. The sequenced sample was PBMCs from the stem cell graft donor, obtained from the stem cell graft. The receptors here all came from a human donor who donated a stem cell graft to a child with acute lymphoblastic leukemia. The CDR3 runs from the conserved cysteine through the conserved F or W. D genes are given only for firm matches. A row's size may be missing; if present it is once, few, many or a size class.

V	length	D	size	J	CDR3	DNA
TRBV30	13	NA	NA	TRBJ2-2	CAWDRTNTGELFF	TGTGCCTGGGACAGGACCAACACCGGGGAGCTGTTTTTT
TRBV6-1	15	NA	NA	TRBJ1-5	CASRKTGTGNQPQHF	TGTGCCAGCAGGAAGACAGGAACGGGCAATCAGCCCCAGCATTTT
TRBV4-1	14	TRBD2	NA	TRBJ2-7	CASSQEGREDEQYF	TGCGCCAGCAGCCAAGAAGGACGGGAGGACGAGCAGTACTTC
TRBV27	16	NA	few	TRBJ1-2	CASSLLGGGQNYGYTF	TGTGCCAGCAGTTTATTAGGAGGAGGACAGAACTATGGCTACACCTTC
TRBV20-1	17	TRBD2	few	TRBJ2-1	CSASGLAGVSSYNEQFF	TGCAGTGCTAGCGGCCTAGCGGGGGTTAGCTCCTACAATGAGCAGTTCTTC
TRBV7-9	12	NA	few	TRBJ2-6	CKAGAGANVLTF	TGCAAAGCCGGGGCTGGGGCCAACGTCCTGACTTTC
TRBV4-2	16	NA	NA	TRBJ1-3	CASSQKVQHSGNTIYF	TGTGCCAGCAGCCAAAAGGTCCAGCATTCTGGAAACACCATATATTTT
TRBV4-1	15	NA	once	TRBJ2-5	CASSQGLGTPGGVYF	TGCGCCAGCAGCCAAGGGCTTGGGACCCCCGGTGGGGTGTACTTC
TRBV5-1	14	TRBD2	once	TRBJ2-1	CASLPGLAYNEQFF	TGCGCCAGCCTTCCGGGACTAGCCTACAATGAGCAGTTCTTC
TRBV27	19	TRBD2	NA	TRBJ2-3	CASSLLPGGSGRGTDTQYF	TGTGCCAGCAGTTTACTCCCGGGTGGTAGCGGGAGGGGCACAGATACGCAGTATTTT
TRBV12-3/TRBV12-4	16	TRBD1	NA	TRBJ2-7	CASSRRTGGGGYEQYF	TGTGCCAGCAGTCGCCGGACAGGGGGTGGGGGCTACGAGCAGTACTTC
TRBV5-1	16	TRBD2	NA	TRBJ2-3	CASSLVSSGFTDTQYF	TGCGCCAGCAGCTTGGTGTCTAGCGGGTTCACAGATACGCAGTATTTT
TRBV12-3/TRBV12-4	12	NA	NA	TRBJ1-5	CASSGDNQPQHF	TGTGCCAGCAGTGGGGACAACCAGCCCCAGCATTTT
TRBV9	17	NA	NA	TRBJ1-4	CASSAGRSSASNEKLFF	TGTGCCAGCAGCGCCGGGAGAAGTAGTGCATCTAATGAAAAACTGTTTTTT
TRBV12-3/TRBV12-4	16	TRBD1	few	TRBJ1-2	CASRHREGGELYGYTF	TGTGCCAGCAGACACCGCGAAGGGGGCGAGCTCTATGGCTACACCTTC
TRBV12-3/TRBV12-4	15	NA	few	TRBJ2-7	CASSHGRLSSYEQYF	TGTGCCAGCAGCCACGGGAGACTAAGCTCCTACGAGCAGTACTTC
TRBV3-1	16	NA	NA	TRBJ2-6	CACSQDGGSGANVLTF	TGTGCCTGCAGCCAAGATGGCGGGTCTGGGGCCAACGTCCTGACTTTC
TRBV5-1	19	NA	few	TRBJ1-1	CASSLVLRPRRGMNTEAFF	TGCGCCAGCAGCTTGGTCCTCCGCCCCCGTAGAGGCATGAACACTGAAGCTTTCTTT
TRBV25-1	15	NA	NA	TRBJ1-5	CASSEFDAGNQPQHF	TGTGCCAGCAGTGAATTCGACGCCGGCAATCAGCCCCAGCATTTT
TRBV6-9	13	NA	NA	TRBJ2-7	CASRYWDLYEQYF	TGTGCCAGCAGGTATTGGGACCTGTACGAGCAGTACTTC
TRBV4-1	13	NA	NA	TRBJ2-3	CASSQSNTDTQYF	TGCGCCAGCAGCCAGAGTAACACAGATACGCAGTATTTT
TRBV6-1	16	TRBD1	NA	TRBJ2-2	CASSLRDRGPTGELFF	TGTGCCAGCAGTCTCCGGGACAGGGGTCCCACCGGGGAGCTGTTTTTT
TRBV7-9	15	NA	NA	TRBJ2-1	CASSAPGDSLDEQFF	TGTGCCAGCAGCGCCCCAGGGGACTCTTTGGATGAGCAGTTCTTC
TRBV12-3/TRBV12-4	19	NA	NA	TRBJ2-1	CASSSLNRAHWPEYNEQFF	TGTGCCAGCAGTTCCTTAAACAGGGCCCACTGGCCCGAGTACAATGAGCAGTTCTTC
TRBV12-3/TRBV12-4	14	NA	NA	TRBJ2-7	CASRLGPAVPEQYF	TGTGCCAGCAGGCTTGGACCAGCGGTCCCCGAGCAGTACTTC
TRBV12-3/TRBV12-4	15	NA	NA	TRBJ2-7	CASSFEAGGNGEQYF	TGTGCCAGCAGTTTTGAGGCAGGTGGTAACGGCGAGCAGTACTTC
TRBV5-6	18	TRBD1	NA	TRBJ2-2	CASSWAMTGPSNTGELFF	TGTGCCAGCAGCTGGGCTATGACAGGGCCATCGAACACCGGGGAGCTGTTTTTT
TRBV5-5	15	NA	NA	TRBJ1-2	CASSSPRDGDYGYTF	TGTGCCAGCAGCTCGCCGAGGGACGGCGATTATGGCTACACCTTC
TRBV6-5	16	NA	NA	TRBJ2-1	CASSYSLVTEGDEQFF	TGTGCCAGCAGTTATTCCCTAGTGACGGAGGGCGATGAGCAGTTCTTC
TRBV9	15	NA	few	TRBJ2-5	CASSVTGRYQETQYF	TGTGCCAGCAGCGTGACAGGGAGGTACCAAGAGACCCAGTACTTC
TRBV5-1	15	NA	NA	TRBJ2-1	CASSLVGPPYNEQFF	TGCGCCAGCAGCTTGGTGGGGCCCCCCTACAATGAGCAGTTCTTC
TRBV20-1	12	NA	few	TRBJ2-3	CSAYGSTDTQYF	TGCAGTGCTTACGGTAGCACAGATACGCAGTATTTT
TRBV5-1	16	NA	few	TRBJ2-2	CASSLERIPGTGELFF	TGCGCCAGCAGCTTGGAGAGGATACCGGGAACCGGGGAGCTGTTTTTT
TRBV27	17	TRBD2	once	TRBJ2-5	CASSSSREEGVQETQYF	TGTGCCAGCAGTTCCTCGCGGGAGGAGGGGGTCCAAGAGACCCAGTACTTC
TRBV9	17	TRBD2	NA	TRBJ2-3	CASNWGGLAASGDTQYF	TGTGCCAGCAACTGGGGGGGACTAGCGGCTTCGGGAGATACGCAGTATTTT
TRBV7-8	15	NA	NA	TRBJ1-2	CASRHKTGDNYGYTF	TGTGCCAGCCGACATAAGACAGGCGATAACTATGGCTACACCTTC
TRBV4-1	15	NA	NA	TRBJ2-7	CASSQYGALLGEQYF	TGCGCCAGCAGCCAATACGGGGCGCTCTTGGGAGAGCAGTACTTC
TRBV30	14	NA	few	TRBJ2-7	CAWSPGPFQNEQYF	TGTGCCTGGAGTCCCGGCCCTTTTCAGAACGAGCAGTACTTC
TRBV5-6	15	TRBD1	few	TRBJ2-7	CASSFFGTGGYEQYF	TGTGCCAGCAGCTTTTTCGGGACAGGGGGATACGAGCAGTACTTC
TRBV14	16	TRBD1	once	TRBJ1-3	CASSPGQGASGNTIYF	TGTGCCAGCAGCCCGGGACAGGGGGCTTCTGGAAACACCATATATTTT
TRBV24-1	15	NA	NA	TRBJ2-1	CATEEGGASYNEQFF	TGTGCCACCGAGGAAGGGGGAGCGTCCTACAATGAGCAGTTCTTC